This T cell receptor (beta chain) appears in the sequencing data of a study of cytotoxic CD8 clonotypes in ibrutinib-treated CLL. Sequenced by immunoSEQ multiplex PCR; TCRdb stores in-frame clones only, minus some. The data show tens of thousands of clones, 65% seen once. V was trimmed by 4 bases and J by 6 bases, leaving 13 bases between them. The CDR3 runs to 14 residues. The germline gives CDR1 LNHDA, CDR2 SQIVND (reference sequence). This clonotype was sampled from a human donor with chronic lymphocytic leukemia. V usage is TRBV19 and J usage is TRBJ2-1; D is unresolved. Sequenced here: PBMCs, sampled after 24 months of ibrutinib treatment. The CDR3: CASSNFRQANEQFF. The CDR3 bases are TGTGCCAGTAGTAACTTCCGACAAGCCAATGAGCAGTTCTTC.